Listed below are T cell receptor beta chains from one sample, sequenced in a study of response to subunit inactivated influenza vaccine. TCRdb redid the calling of the RT-PCR reads with MiXCR, one entry per CDR3 protein. The sample records about 570,000 distinct CDR3 sequences, around 10% being singletons. The sample also formed part of further work on T cells expressing NK-cell markers.

The material sequenced was PBMCs from blood, taken on the day of vaccination. The receptor set was obtained from a man in his fifties who received an inactivated influenza vaccine. CDR3s include the opening cysteine and the closing phenylalanine or tryptophan. Fields, in order: V gene, CDR3 length, J gene, D gene, clone size, CDR3 DNA, CDR3 protein. D genes are given only for firm matches. Where a row states a size, it is once, few, many or the class of an expanded clone; other rows omit it.

V: TRBV7-2
length: 15
J: TRBJ2-7
D: NA
size: few
DNA: TGTGCCAGCAGACGTAATAGGGCCATCACCGACGAGCAGTACTTC
CDR3: CASRRNRAITDEQYF

V: TRBV20-1
length: 16
J: TRBJ1-1
D: TRBD1
size: NA
DNA: TGCTGTGCTAGGGGATCCAGGGGGTTTTACGAAACTGAAGCTTTCTTT
CDR3: CCARGSRGFYETEAFF

V: TRBV2
length: 17
J: TRBJ2-3
D: TRBD2
size: NA
DNA: TGTGCCAGCAGGGCCGGGACTAGCGGGGGAAAGACAGATACGCAGTATTTT
CDR3: CASRAGTSGGKTDTQYF

V: TRBV7-2
length: 15
J: TRBJ2-1
D: NA
size: NA
DNA: TGTGCCAGCAGCTTACTGGGGGGCACCTACAATGAGCAGTTCTTC
CDR3: CASSLLGGTYNEQFF

V: TRBV20-1
length: 15
J: TRBJ1-5
D: NA
size: few
DNA: TGCAGTGCTAGTCCCGGGGGGGCTCGGAATCAGCCCCAGCATTTT
CDR3: CSASPGGARNQPQHF

V: TRBV18
length: 14
J: TRBJ2-1
D: NA
size: many
DNA: TGTGCCAGCTCACCCTTTAAGGTCTACAATGAGCAGTTCTTC
CDR3: CASSPFKVYNEQFF

V: TRBV29-1
length: 14
J: TRBJ2-3
D: NA
size: NA
DNA: TGCAGCGCCGGGACCGGGGCCGGCACAGATACGCAGTATTTT
CDR3: CSAGTGAGTDTQYF

V: TRBV27
length: 11
J: TRBJ2-5
D: NA
size: NA
DNA: TGTGCCAGCAGGATAAAAGAGACCCAGTACTTC
CDR3: CASRIKETQYF

V: TRBV5-1
length: 16
J: TRBJ2-4
D: NA
size: many
DNA: TGCGCCAGCAGCTTCCATCGGGGAGGATCCAAAAACATTCAGTACTTC
CDR3: CASSFHRGGSKNIQYF

V: TRBV4-3
length: 16
J: TRBJ2-3
D: NA
size: few
DNA: TGCGCCAGCAGCCAAGGAAGGCGGAGAAGCACAGATACGCAGTATTTT
CDR3: CASSQGRRRSTDTQYF

V: TRBV6-2/TRBV6-3
length: 18
J: TRBJ2-2
D: TRBD2
size: few
DNA: TGTGCCAGCGATACCAACCTGGGACTAGCGGTGAACACCGGGGAGCTGTTTTTT
CDR3: CASDTNLGLAVNTGELFF

V: TRBV28
length: 15
J: TRBJ2-3
D: NA
size: NA
DNA: TGTGCCAGCACTTTATACAGGGCAGGAGGAGATACGCAGTATTTT
CDR3: CASTLYRAGGDTQYF

V: TRBV7-9
length: 15
J: TRBJ2-7
D: NA
size: once
DNA: TGTGCCAGCAGCTCCCCAGGGACACCGAAATACTTGCAGTACTTC
CDR3: CASSSPGTPKYLQYF

V: TRBV7-8
length: 13
J: TRBJ2-7
D: NA
size: few
DNA: TGTGCCAGCAGCCAGAGCGGGTTCTACGAGCAGTACTTC
CDR3: CASSQSGFYEQYF

V: TRBV7-9
length: 15
J: TRBJ2-3
D: NA
size: NA
DNA: TGTGCCAGCAGCTCACCCCTCATGGCCACAGATACGCAGTATTTT
CDR3: CASSSPLMATDTQYF

V: TRBV12-3/TRBV12-4
length: 13
J: TRBJ2-1
D: TRBD2
size: NA
DNA: TGTGCCAGCGCCCCCAGCGGGAGCAATGAGCAGTTCTTC
CDR3: CASAPSGSNEQFF

V: TRBV5-1
length: 17
J: TRBJ2-7
D: TRBD2
size: few
DNA: TGCGCCAGCAGCCTCACGGGGGAGCGGGGGCTTTCCTACGAGCAGTACTTC
CDR3: CASSLTGERGLSYEQYF

V: TRBV3-1
length: 13
J: TRBJ2-7
D: NA
size: few
DNA: TGTGCCAGCAGCCAAGATGGGCGGGACGAGCAGTACTTC
CDR3: CASSQDGRDEQYF